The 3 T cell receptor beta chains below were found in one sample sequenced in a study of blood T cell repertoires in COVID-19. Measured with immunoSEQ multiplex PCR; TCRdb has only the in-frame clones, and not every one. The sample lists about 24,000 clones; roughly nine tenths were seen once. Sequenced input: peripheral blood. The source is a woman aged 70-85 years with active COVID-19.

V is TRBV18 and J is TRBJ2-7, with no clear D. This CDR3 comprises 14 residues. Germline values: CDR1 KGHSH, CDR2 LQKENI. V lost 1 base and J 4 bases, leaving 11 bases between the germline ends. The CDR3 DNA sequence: TGTGCCAGCTCACCACGGCCTAGTCCTTACGAGCAGTACTTC. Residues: CASSPRPSPYEQYF.

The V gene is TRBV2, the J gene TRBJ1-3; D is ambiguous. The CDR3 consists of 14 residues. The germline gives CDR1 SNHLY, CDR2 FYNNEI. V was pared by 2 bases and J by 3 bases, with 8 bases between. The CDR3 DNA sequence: TGTGCCAGCAGTGAATTACTAGGTGGAAACACCATATATTTT. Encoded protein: CASSELLGGNTIYF.

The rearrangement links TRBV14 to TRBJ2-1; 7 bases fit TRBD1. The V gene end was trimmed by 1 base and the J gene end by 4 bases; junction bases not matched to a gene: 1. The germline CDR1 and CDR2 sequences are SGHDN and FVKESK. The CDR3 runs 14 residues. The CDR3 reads CASSQGGQYNEQFF. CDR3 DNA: TGTGCCAGCAGCCAAGGGGGACAGTACAATGAGCAGTTCTTC.